This T cell receptor beta chain emerged from a study of regulatory T cells. The PCR used 52 TRBV and 13 TRBJ primers. Repertoires were generated with immunoSEQ multiplex PCR, while TCRdb's copy carries only in-frame clones and drops some. This table holds approximately 31,000 clones, 93% found once. CDR1 is MDHEN and CDR2 is SYDVKM in the germline V gene. V lost 5 bases and J lost 5; bases outside the gene matches: 14. This CDR3 region has 18 residues. Every patient with CD3G deficiency had evidence of autoimmunity. CD4+ cells were sorted into CD25-high CD127-low regulatory cells and CD25-low CD127-high conventional cells. General observations from the study: In CD3G-deficient patients, conventional CD4+ T cells were enriched for hydrophobic CDR3 residues at positions 6 and 7.

Concerning this clone itself: The antigen is undetermined.

Sequenced: conventional CD4+ T cells sorted from blood. This rearrangement joins TRBV28 to TRBJ2-1, with 11 bases lining up with TRBD2. The sequence derives from a child aged 2 to 15 with CD3G deficiency. The CDR3 spells CASSIDRLAGTLDNEQFF. The DNA for the CDR3 is TGTGCCAGCAGTATTGATCGACTAGCGGGGACCCTCGACAATGAGCAGTTCTTC.